These 27 T cell receptor beta chains were sequenced from one sample in a study of blood T cell repertoires in COVID-19. Sequencing used immunoSEQ multiplex PCR; TCRdb keeps in-frame clones, though not all of them. The repertoire holds about 140,000 clones, with roughly 85% as singletons. Input material: peripheral blood. These receptors came from a man aged 50-59 years with acute or convalescent COVID-19.

This chain links TRBV7-9 with TRBJ2-7; unclear D gene. The CDR3 contains 12 residues. The V end lost 8 bases, the J end lost 1 base, and 9 bases lay between the germline ends. From germline, CDR1 is SEHNR and CDR2 FQNEAQ (reference sequence). The CDR3 bases are TGTGCCAGCGAAACAGCTTCCTACGAGCAGTACTTC. This translates into CASETASYEQYF. Full variable domain (rest looked up from reference TRBV7-9 and TRBJ2-7): DTGVSQNPRHKITKRGQNVTFRCDPISEHNRLYWYRQTLGQGPEFLTYFQNEAQLEKSRLLSDRFSAERPKGSFSTLEIQRTEQGDSAMYLCASETASYEQYFGPGTRLTVT.

This chain joins TRBV28 and TRBJ2-7; D is uncertain. This CDR3 region has 15 residues. The germline V gene encodes CDR1 MDHEN and CDR2 SYDVKM. The V and J ends lost 3 bases and 0 bases respectively, with 12 bases between them. CDR3 in amino acids: CASSLFPESSYEQYF. As DNA, the CDR3 is TGTGCCAGCAGTTTGTTCCCCGAGAGCTCCTACGAGCAGTACTTC.

The sample holds a few counts of this clone. The rearrangement links TRBV7-6 to TRBJ1-6; TRBD1 matches at 9 bases. Germline CDR1 reads SGHVS; CDR2 reads FNYEAQ. Trimming took 4 bases from V and 7 from J; bases not matched to a gene: 8. The CDR3 has 16 amino acids. As DNA, the CDR3 is TGTGCCAGCAGCTCACAACAGGGGGCGAGAAATTCACCCCTCCACTTT. Translation: CASSSQQGARNSPLHF.

The gene calls are TRBV5-1 and TRBJ1-5; D possibly corresponds to TRBD1 (5 bases). The CDR3 has 14 residues. The V gene lost 1 base and the J gene lost 6 bases, with 11 bases spanning the gap. The germline gives CDR1 SGHRS, CDR2 YFSETQ. CDR3 sequence: CASSLFQGGQPQHF. DNA for the CDR3: TGCGCCAGCAGCTTGTTCCAGGGAGGTCAGCCCCAGCATTTT.

The chain recombines TRBV3-1 (or the pseudogene TRBV3-2) with TRBJ1-6; perhaps TRBD1 as D (5 bases). The CDR3 length is 14 residues. V lost 0 bases to trimming and J lost 9 bases, with 9 bases between them. Germline V lookup: CDR1 LGHDT, CDR2 YNNKEL (reference sequence). As DNA, the CDR3 is TGTGCCAGCAGCCAAGATAGCGGGGCTTCACCCCTCCACTTT. It codes for CASSQDSGASPLHF.

This rearrangement joins TRBV11-2 to TRBJ2-3, with 13 bases matching TRBD2. The trim removed 0 bases at V and 4 bases at J, leaving 1 base unmatched. CDR1 and CDR2 from the germline V gene are SGHAT and FQNNGV. This CDR3 has 16 amino acids. CDR3 protein: CASSLELAGGPDTQYF. DNA for the CDR3: TGTGCCAGCAGCTTAGAACTAGCGGGAGGGCCAGATACGCAGTATTTT. The whole variable domain, filled in from reference TRBV11-2 and TRBJ2-3, reads EAGVAQSPRYKIIEKRQSVAFWCNPISGHATLYWYQQILGQGPKLLIQFQNNGVVDDSQLPKDRFSAERLKGVDSTLKIQPAKLEDSAVYLCASSLELAGGPDTQYFGPGTRLTVL.

The rearrangement links TRBV6-5 to TRBJ1-5, with D uncertain. CDR1 and CDR2 from the germline V gene are MNHEY and SVGAGI. V gave up 2 bases and J gave up 2 bases, with 10 bases separating them. The CDR3 spans 15 residues. This CDR3 reads CASSYDGVGNQPQHF. Written as DNA, the CDR3 is TGTGCCAGCAGTTACGACGGGGTGGGCAATCAGCCCCAGCATTTT.

The rearrangement joins TRBV7-9 to TRBJ2-1, with 12 bases fitting TRBD2. The length of the CDR3 is 16 residues. The V gene end was trimmed by 6 bases and the J gene end by 5 bases; junction bases not matched to a gene: 8. CDR1 and CDR2 from the germline V gene are SEHNR and FQNEAQ (reference sequence). In DNA, the CDR3 is TGTGCCAGCAGGCCTCCTAGCGGGAGGGCCAACAATGAGCAGTTCTTC. Its translation is CASRPPSGRANNEQFF.

J is TRBJ2-6 and V is TRBV5-5; TRBD2 agrees at 7 bases. Unmatched junction bases numbered 8, after V lost 6 bases and J lost 2 bases. Germline assignment: CDR1 SGHKS and CDR2 YYEKEE (reference sequence). The CDR3 is 16 residues long. The CDR3 spells CASILGAGAGANVLTF. CDR3 nucleotide sequence: TGTGCCAGCATCCTAGGTGCGGGAGCTGGGGCCAACGTCCTGACTTTC. The whole variable domain, remainder taken from reference TRBV5-5 and TRBJ2-6, is DAGVTQSPTHLIKTRGQQVTLRCSPISGHKSVSWYQQVLGQGPQFIFQYYEKEERGRGNFPDRFSARQFPNYSSELNVNALLLGDSALYLCASILGAGAGANVLTFGAGSRLTVL.

The genes are TRBV5-1 and TRBJ1-2; TRBD1 is a possible D gene (5 bases). The V end was cut by 3 bases, the J end by 1 base, with 19 bases between. This CDR3 has 17 amino acids. From germline, CDR1 is SGHRS and CDR2 YFSETQ. The CDR3 nucleotides read TGCGCCAGCAGCTGGAGGGAACCGAAACAGGATAACTATGGCTACACCTTC. Amino acids: CASSWREPKQDNYGYTF.

The chain joins TRBV7-8 to TRBJ2-1, with TRBD2 matching 8 bases. J gave up 12 bases and V 7 bases, and 20 bases lay outside the gene matches. Germline V gene sequence: CDR1 SGHVS, CDR2 FQNEAQ. CDR3 size: 16 residues. The CDR3 protein is CASKLRGGLAAIGQFF. CDR3 nucleotides: TGTGCCAGCAAACTCCGGGGGGGGCTAGCGGCAATAGGGCAGTTCTTC.

Here the CDR3 reads CASSRTGSGEQYF. Written as DNA, the CDR3 is TGTGCCAGCAGCCGGACAGGGTCGGGCGAGCAGTACTTC. The chain recombines TRBV14 with TRBJ2-7; 8 nucleotides line up with TRBD1. Germline V gene sequence: CDR1 SGHDN, CDR2 FVKESK. Unmatched junction bases numbered 5, after V lost 4 bases and J lost 6 bases. This CDR3 contains 13 residues.

The CDR3 DNA reads TGTGCCAGCAGTTCACAGGGGTATAATTCACCCCTCCACTTT. This codes for CASSSQGYNSPLHF. V usage is TRBV6-6 and J usage is TRBJ1-6, with TRBD1 identical over 7 bases. The CDR3 has 14 residues. J lost 4 bases, V lost 4 bases, and 1 base had no gene match. Per the germline V gene, CDR1 is MNHNY and CDR2 is SVGAGI (reference sequence).

This clone turned up a few times. The V call is TRBV6-6, the J call TRBJ1-3; D not certain. From germline, CDR1 is MNHNY and CDR2 SVGAGI (reference sequence). Trimming pared 7 bases from V and 1 base from J, leaving 11 bases between. This CDR3 is 14 amino acids long. The CDR3 sequence: CASIPSGSGNTIYF. The CDR3 coding sequence is TGTGCCAGCATCCCTAGTGGATCTGGAAACACCATATATTTT.

The rearrangement joins TRBV7-8 to TRBJ2-5; possibly TRBD2 for D (5 bases). The V gene lost 2 bases and the J gene lost 5 bases, with 9 bases spanning the gap. The V gene's germline CDR1 is SGHVS and CDR2 FQNEAQ. The CDR3 consists of 13 residues. The CDR3 loop is CASSLFREETQYF. The CDR3 DNA follows: TGTGCCAGCAGCTTATTTAGGGAGGAGACCCAGTACTTC.

This sequence joins TRBV7-8 and TRBJ2-5, with no clear D. V shed 1 base and J shed 3 bases, with 9 bases lying between them. Germline values: CDR1 SGHVS, CDR2 FQNEAQ. This CDR3 region has 14 residues. The CDR3 region has the DNA TGTGCCAGCAGCTTAGGCCTATCTAAAGAGACCCAGTACTTC. Its translation is CASSLGLSKETQYF. The whole variable domain, remainder taken from reference TRBV7-8 and TRBJ2-5, is GAGVSQSPRYKVAKRGQDVALRCDPISGHVSLFWYQQALGQGPEFLTYFQNEAQLDKSGLPSDRFFAERPEGSVSTLKIQRTQQEDSAVYLCASSLGLSKETQYFGPGTRLLVL.

The CDR3 DNA follows: TGCGCCAGCACCCAACGCGGGGGGGATACGCAGTATTTT. Protein product: CASTQRGGDTQYF. The rearrangement links TRBV10-2 to TRBJ2-3, with 8 bases matching TRBD2. This CDR3 spans 13 amino acids. The junction had 6 bases not matched to a gene; V was cut back by 7 bases and J by 6 bases. Germline lookup yields CDR1 WSHSY and CDR2 SAAADI.

The chain combines TRBV6-5 with TRBJ1-1, with D unclear. This CDR3 has 12 residues. Germline V gene lookup returns CDR1 MNHEY and CDR2 SVGAGI. Trimming removed 10 bases from V and 7 bases from J, with 16 bases in between. DNA of the CDR3: TGTGCCATGAATCCGGGGTTCGGTGAAGCTTTCTTT. This translates into CAMNPGFGEAFF.

CDR3 amino acids: CASSWRTADTQYF. The CDR3 region has the DNA TGCGCCAGCAGCTGGAGGACAGCAGATACGCAGTATTTT. The V and J genes are TRBV5-1 and TRBJ2-3; maybe TRBD1 (6 bases). The CDR3 spans 13 residues. V was cut by 3 bases and J by 4 bases, with 9 bases left in between. Germline V gives CDR1 SGHRS, CDR2 YFSETQ. Together with reference TRBV5-1 and TRBJ2-3, the CDR3 gives the full variable domain: KAGVTQTPRYLIKTRGQQVTLSCSPISGHRSVSWYQQTPGQGLQFLFEYFSETQRNKGNFPGRFSGRQFSNSRSEMNVSTLELGDSALYLCASSWRTADTQYFGPGTRLTVL.

The chain carries TRBV5-6 and TRBJ1-2, with D maybe TRBD1 (6 bases). The CDR3 totals 13 residues. Germline V gene sequence: CDR1 SGHDT, CDR2 YYEEEE. V was shortened by 3 bases and J by 3 bases, with 9 bases between the two germline ends. This CDR3 reads CASSWTVDYGYTF. CDR3 in DNA: TGTGCCAGCAGCTGGACAGTCGACTATGGCTACACCTTC. The full variable domain, with the rest looked up from reference TRBV5-6 and TRBJ1-2, is DAGVTQSPTHLIKTRGQQVTLRCSPKSGHDTVSWYQQALGQGPQFIFQYYEEEERQRGNFPDRFSGHQFPNYSSELNVNALLLGDSALYLCASSWTVDYGYTFGSGTRLTVV.

The table lists this clone with a few counts. The chain has TRBV4-1 and TRBJ2-7; weak D call: TRBD1 (6 bases). Trimming removed 2 bases at V and 3 bases at J, with 8 bases between. Germline CDR1 reads MGHRA; CDR2 reads YSYEKL. The CDR3 consists of 13 residues. The CDR3 region has the DNA TGCGCCAGCAGCCAAAAACAGGGCTACGAGCAGTACTTC. Amino acids: CASSQKQGYEQYF.

The genes are TRBV19 and TRBJ1-2; tentatively, D is TRBD1 (5 bases). V was pared by 6 bases and J by 4 bases, with 9 bases between. The CDR3 extends over 12 amino acids. In germline, CDR1 is LNHDA, CDR2 SQIVND (reference sequence). The CDR3 loop is CASRKDIYGYTF. The CDR3 DNA reads as TGTGCCAGTAGAAAGGACATCTATGGCTACACCTTC.

The chain employs TRBV5-5 and TRBJ1-5, with 7 bases identical to TRBD1. Germline V gene sequence: CDR1 SGHKS, CDR2 YYEKEE (reference sequence). Trimming cost V 4 bases and J 4 bases; bases outside gene matches: 8. The CDR3 runs 15 residues. CDR3 DNA: TGTGCCAGCAGCGCAACAGGGGCCGATAATCAGCCCCAGCATTTT. Encoded protein: CASSATGADNQPQHF.

This rearrangement joins TRBV30 to TRBJ2-7, with D tentatively TRBD2 (7 bases). The germline V and J ends were trimmed by 2 bases and 1 base, with 18 bases remaining between them. Germline CDR1 GTSNPN, CDR2 SVGIG (reference sequence). This CDR3 contains 16 residues. The CDR3 loop is CAWSQTWGGRSYEQYF. In nucleotides, the CDR3 is TGTGCCTGGAGTCAAACGTGGGGGGGCAGGTCCTACGAGCAGTACTTC.

The V gene is TRBV5-4, the J gene TRBJ2-1; maybe TRBD2 (6 bases). The length of the CDR3 is 15 residues. Between the trimmed V and J ends, which lost 4 bases and 3 bases, there was a span of 14 bases. Germline assignment: CDR1 SGHNT and CDR2 YYREEE (reference sequence). CDR3 DNA sequence: TGTGCCAGCAGCCCCCCGGGAGTTGGCTACAATGAGCAGTTCTTC. Its translation: CASSPPGVGYNEQFF.

The CDR3 region is CASSLDLAGRFGEQYF. The CDR3 region has the DNA TGTGCCAGCAGCTTAGATCTGGCGGGGAGGTTTGGCGAGCAGTACTTC. This chain joins TRBV11-2 and TRBJ2-7; TRBD2 is a possible D gene (6 bases). Germline assignment: CDR1 SGHAT and CDR2 FQNNGV. The ends were cut back, 0 bases at V and 6 bases at J, with 18 bases in the middle. The CDR3 sequence is 16 residues long.

The chain has TRBV19 and TRBJ1-5, with D possibly being TRBD1 (6 bases). Germline assignment: CDR1 LNHDA and CDR2 SQIVND (reference sequence). V lost 4 bases and J 9 bases, leaving 25 bases between the germline ends. The CDR3 spans 17 residues. The CDR3 DNA is TGTGCCAGTAGTACTCCGTCTGGACAGCGCTTGACCCGGCCCCAGCATTTT. This gives the protein CASSTPSGQRLTRPQHF.